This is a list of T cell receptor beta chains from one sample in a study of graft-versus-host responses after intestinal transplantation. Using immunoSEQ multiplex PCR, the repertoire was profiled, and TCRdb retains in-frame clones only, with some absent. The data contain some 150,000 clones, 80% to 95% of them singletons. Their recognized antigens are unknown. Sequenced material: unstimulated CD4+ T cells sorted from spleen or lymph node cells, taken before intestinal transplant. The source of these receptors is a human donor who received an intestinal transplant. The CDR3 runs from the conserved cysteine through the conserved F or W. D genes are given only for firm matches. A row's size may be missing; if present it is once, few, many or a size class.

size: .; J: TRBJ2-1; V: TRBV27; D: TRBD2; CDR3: CASSLMLIAGSYNEQFF; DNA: TGTGCCAGCAGTTTAATGTTGATAGCGGGCTCCTACAATGAGCAGTTCTTC
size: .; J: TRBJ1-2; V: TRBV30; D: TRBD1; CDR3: CAWSPDRDYGYTF; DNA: TGTGCCTGGAGCCCGGACAGGGACTATGGCTACACCTTC
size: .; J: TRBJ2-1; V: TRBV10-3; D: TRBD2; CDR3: CAISVGTSGYNEQFF; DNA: TGTGCCATCAGTGTAGGGACTAGCGGCTACAATGAGCAGTTCTTC
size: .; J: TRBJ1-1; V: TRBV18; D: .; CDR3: CASSPGQEAFF; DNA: TGTGCCAGCTCACCTGGACAGGAAGCTTTCTTT
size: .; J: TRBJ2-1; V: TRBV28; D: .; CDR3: CASSLGGNEQFF; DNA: TGTGCCAGCAGCCTAGGGGGCAATGAGCAGTTCTTC
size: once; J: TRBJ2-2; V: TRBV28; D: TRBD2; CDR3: CASRQNGRATGELFF; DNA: TGTGCCAGTCGACAGAACGGGAGGGCCACCGGGGAGCTGTTTTTT
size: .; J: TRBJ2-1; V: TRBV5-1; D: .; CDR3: CASSFRGLGSVSGYNEQFF; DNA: TGCGCCAGCAGCTTTCGAGGGCTTGGTTCGGTAAGCGGTTACAATGAGCAGTTCTTC
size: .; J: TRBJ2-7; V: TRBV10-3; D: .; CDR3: CAISEKDSYEQYF; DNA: TGTGCCATCAGTGAAAAGGACAGCTACGAGCAGTACTTC
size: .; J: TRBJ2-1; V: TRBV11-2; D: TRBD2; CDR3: CASSPGFGLAGEGEQFF; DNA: TGTGCCAGCAGCCCCGGATTCGGCCTAGCGGGAGAGGGAGAGCAGTTCTTC
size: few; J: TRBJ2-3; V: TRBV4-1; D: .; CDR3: CASSQAPKRGKDTQYF; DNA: TGCGCCAGCAGCCAAGCCCCGAAACGGGGCAAAGATACGCAGTATTTT
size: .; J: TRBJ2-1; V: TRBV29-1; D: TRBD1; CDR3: CSGRQGTSSNEQFF; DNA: TGCAGCGGACGACAGGGTACCTCTTCCAATGAGCAGTTCTTC
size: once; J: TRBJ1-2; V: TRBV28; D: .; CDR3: CASSAQYRVPTYGYTF; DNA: TGTGCCAGCAGTGCCCAGTACAGGGTCCCTACCTATGGCTACACCTTC
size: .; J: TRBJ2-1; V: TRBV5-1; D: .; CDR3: CASSLEVSGYNEQFF; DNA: TGCGCCAGCAGCTTGGAGGTTAGCGGTTACAATGAGCAGTTCTTC
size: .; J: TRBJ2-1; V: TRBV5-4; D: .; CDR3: CASSPRAVSSYNEQFF; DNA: TGTGCCAGCAGCCCTCGGGCGGTTAGCTCCTACAATGAGCAGTTCTTC
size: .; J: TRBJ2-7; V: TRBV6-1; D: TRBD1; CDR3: CASSGQGYKAYEQYF; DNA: TGTGCCAGCAGTGGACAGGGGTACAAAGCCTACGAGCAGTACTTC
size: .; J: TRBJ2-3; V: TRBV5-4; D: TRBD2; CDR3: CASSLGGSGLTADTQYF; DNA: TGTGCCAGCAGCTTGGGTGGGTCGGGACTAACTGCTGATACGCAGTATTTT
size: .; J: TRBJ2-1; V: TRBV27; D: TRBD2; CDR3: CASSSPGLASREQFF; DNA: TGTGCCAGCAGCTCACCGGGACTAGCTTCCCGGGAGCAGTTCTTC
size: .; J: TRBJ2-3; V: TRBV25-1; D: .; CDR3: CASSYPSRTDTQYF; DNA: TGTGCCAGCAGTTATCCTAGTCGAACAGATACGCAGTATTTT
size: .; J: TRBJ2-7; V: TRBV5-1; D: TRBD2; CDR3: CASSLSPGLMVYEQYF; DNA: TGCGCCAGCAGCTTGAGCCCGGGACTAATGGTCTACGAGCAGTACTTC
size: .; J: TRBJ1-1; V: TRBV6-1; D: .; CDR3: CASSEEVGRMNTEAFF; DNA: TGTGCCAGCAGTGAAGAGGTCGGACGCATGAACACTGAAGCTTTCTTT
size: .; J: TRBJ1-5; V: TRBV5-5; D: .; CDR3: CASSGAHGSGNQPQHF; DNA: TGTGCCAGCAGCGGGGCCCATGGTAGCGGCAATCAGCCCCAGCATTTT
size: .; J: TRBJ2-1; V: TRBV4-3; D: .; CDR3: CASSQDRVPYNEQFF; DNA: TGCGCCAGCAGCCAAGACCGGGTCCCTTACAATGAGCAGTTCTTC
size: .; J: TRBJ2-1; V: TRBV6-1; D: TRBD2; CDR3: CASSEVLAGGPNEQFF; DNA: TGTGCCAGCAGTGAAGTCCTAGCGGGAGGGCCGAATGAGCAGTTCTTC
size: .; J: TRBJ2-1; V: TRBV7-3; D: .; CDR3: CASSLGRSNEQFF; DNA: TGTGCCAGCAGCTTAGGGCGGAGCAATGAGCAGTTCTTC
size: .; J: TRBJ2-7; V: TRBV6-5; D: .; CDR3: CATKAGVYEQYF; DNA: TGTGCCACAAAAGCCGGGGTCTACGAGCAGTACTTC
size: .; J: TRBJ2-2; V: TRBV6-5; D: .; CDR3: CASSYLGGTGELFF; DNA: TGTGCCAGCAGTTACTTAGGGGGAACCGGGGAGCTGTTTTTT
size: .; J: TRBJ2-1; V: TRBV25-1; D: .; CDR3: CASSGGLTYNEQFF; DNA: TGTGCCAGCAGTGGCGGGTTGACCTACAATGAGCAGTTCTTC
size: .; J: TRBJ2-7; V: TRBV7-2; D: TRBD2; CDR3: CASSPEASGSRYEQYF; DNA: TGTGCCAGCAGCCCAGAGGCTAGCGGGAGTAGGTACGAGCAGTACTTC
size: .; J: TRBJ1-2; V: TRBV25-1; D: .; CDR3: CANSDVNYGYTF; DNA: TGTGCCAACTCGGACGTTAACTATGGCTACACCTTC
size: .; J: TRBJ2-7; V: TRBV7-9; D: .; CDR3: CASSLRKQHLSYEQYF; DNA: TGTGCCAGCAGCTTACGAAAGCAACACCTCTCCTACGAGCAGTACTTC
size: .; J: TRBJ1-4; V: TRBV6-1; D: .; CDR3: CASSEGVRAFVEKLFF; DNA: TGTGCCAGCAGTGAAGGAGTCAGGGCCTTTGTTGAAAAACTGTTTTTT